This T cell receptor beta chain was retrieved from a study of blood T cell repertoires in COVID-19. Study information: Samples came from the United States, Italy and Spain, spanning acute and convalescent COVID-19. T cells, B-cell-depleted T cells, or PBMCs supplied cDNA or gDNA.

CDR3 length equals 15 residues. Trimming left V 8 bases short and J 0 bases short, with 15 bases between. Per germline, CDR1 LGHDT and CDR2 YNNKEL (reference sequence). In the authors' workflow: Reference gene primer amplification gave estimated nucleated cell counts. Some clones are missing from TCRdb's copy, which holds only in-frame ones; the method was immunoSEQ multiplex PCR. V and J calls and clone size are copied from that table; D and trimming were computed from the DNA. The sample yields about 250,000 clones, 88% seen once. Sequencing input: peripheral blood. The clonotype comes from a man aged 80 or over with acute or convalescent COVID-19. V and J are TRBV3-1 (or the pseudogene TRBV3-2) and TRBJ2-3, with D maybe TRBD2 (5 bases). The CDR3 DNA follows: TGTGCCAGCGGCCGGGGAGCGTCTAGCACAGATACGCAGTATTTT. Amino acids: CASGRGASSTDTQYF.